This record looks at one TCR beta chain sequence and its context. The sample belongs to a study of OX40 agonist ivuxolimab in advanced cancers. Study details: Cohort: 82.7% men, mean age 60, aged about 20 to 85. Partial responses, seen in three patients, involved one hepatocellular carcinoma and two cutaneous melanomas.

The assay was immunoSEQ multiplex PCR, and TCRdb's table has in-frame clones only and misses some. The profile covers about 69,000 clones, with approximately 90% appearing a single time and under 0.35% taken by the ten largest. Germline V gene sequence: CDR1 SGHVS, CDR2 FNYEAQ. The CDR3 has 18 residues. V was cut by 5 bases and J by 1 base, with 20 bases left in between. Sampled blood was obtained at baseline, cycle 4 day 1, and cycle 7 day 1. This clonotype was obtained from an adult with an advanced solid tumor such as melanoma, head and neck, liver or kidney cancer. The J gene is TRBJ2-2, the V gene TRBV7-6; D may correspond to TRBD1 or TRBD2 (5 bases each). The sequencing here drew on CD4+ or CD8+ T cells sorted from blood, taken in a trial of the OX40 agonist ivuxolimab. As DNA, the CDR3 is TGTGCCAGCAGCACTATTGTGGGAGTGCAGGGGAACACCGGGGAGCTGTTTTTT. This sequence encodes CASSTIVGVQGNTGELFF.